A few counts support the clone carrying this T cell receptor beta chain. The source of the sample is a study of identical twins. Looked up from germline, CDR1 is SGHTA and CDR2 is FQGNSA. The ends were cut back, 5 bases at V and 7 bases at J, with 8 bases in the middle. CDR3 length: 11 amino acids. A universal primer site came from template switching; cDNA carried unique molecular identifiers. Each CDR3 protein is one row after TCRdb ran MiXCR on the 5' RACE reads. The sample shows around 95,000 distinct CDR3 sequences, about 5.6% of them seen only once. This TCR was sampled from a woman in her forties or fifties in good health. The chain has TRBV7-2 and TRBJ1-2; D is perhaps TRBD1 (5 bases). The sample consisted of memory T cells sorted from blood. The CDR3, as DNA: TGTGCCAGCAGCGGGGGGGGTGGCTACACCTTC. This translates into CASSGGGGYTF.